The next 10 T cell receptor beta chains were all read from a single sample in a study of blood T cell repertoires in COVID-19. The protocol was immunoSEQ multiplex PCR, while the TCRdb copy is restricted to in-frame clones and leaves out a portion. The table includes about 220,000 clones, more than 75% detected once. Sequencing input: peripheral blood. These receptors were collected from a human donor in a cohort sampled during active COVID-19.

V and J are TRBV7-2 and TRBJ2-1; D not certain. The CDR3 is 13 residues long. Germline CDR1 SGHTA, CDR2 FQGNSA. Trimming took 7 bases from V and 6 from J, leaving 13 bases between them. CDR3 protein: CASNLNHRNEQFF. The CDR3 bases are TGTGCCAGCAACCTAAACCACCGCAATGAGCAGTTCTTC.

This chain connects TRBV3-1 (or the pseudogene TRBV3-2) to TRBJ2-5; TRBD2 matches 7 bases. The CDR3 runs to 14 residues. Germline CDR1 is LGHDT and CDR2 is YNNKEL (reference sequence). The V and J ends lost 0 bases and 5 bases, in that order; junction bases with no gene match: 3. The CDR3 is CASSQDMGGETQYF. The CDR3 DNA is TGTGCCAGCAGCCAAGATATGGGGGGGGAGACCCAGTACTTC.

This rearrangement joins TRBV6-2 or TRBV6-3 to TRBJ2-7; possibly TRBD2 for D (6 bases). The CDR3 length is 17 residues. The V end was cut by 6 bases, the J end by 2 bases, with 23 bases between. Germline V gene lookup returns CDR1 MNHEY and CDR2 SVGEGT. CDR3 nucleotides: TGTGCCAGCAGCCCGCTCCCATTGGCGGGGTTGCCCTACGAGCAGTACTTC. Translated, it gives CASSPLPLAGLPYEQYF.

A note on this clone: Within the sample, other DNA sequences also encode this same CDR3. This sequence joins TRBV15 and TRBJ1-2; D remains unclear. The CDR3 is 12 residues long. CDR1 is LNHNV and CDR2 is YYDKDF in the germline V gene (reference sequence). V lost 0 bases and J 5 bases, leaving 4 bases between the germline ends. CDR3: CATSRDGYGYTF. The CDR3 DNA is TGTGCCACCAGCAGAGACGGGTATGGCTACACCTTC. Full variable domain (rest looked up from reference TRBV15 and TRBJ1-2): DAMVIQNPRYQVTQFGKPVTLSCSQTLNHNVMYWYQQKSSQAPKLLFHYYDKDFNNEADTPDNFQSRRPNTSFCFLDIRSPGLGDTAMYLCATSRDGYGYTFGSGTRLTVV.

This chain links TRBV28 with TRBJ2-3; the D gene is possibly TRBD2 (7 bases). The CDR3 extends over 16 amino acids. Trimming took 4 bases from V and 1 from J, leaving 15 bases between them. Per the germline V gene, CDR1 is MDHEN and CDR2 is SYDVKM. CDR3 DNA sequence: TGTGCCAGCAGTTCAAACAGGGAGGGAGGCACAGATACGCAGTATTTT. It encodes CASSSNREGGTDTQYF.

V and J are TRBV25-1 and TRBJ2-1; D gene ambiguous. Germline loops: CDR1 MGHDK, CDR2 SYGVNS. V dropped 4 bases and J dropped 4 bases, with 5 bases sitting between them. CDR3 size: 12 residues. The CDR3 loop reads CASSGYYNEQFF. The CDR3 region has the DNA TGTGCCAGCAGTGGCTATTACAATGAGCAGTTCTTC.

The chain couples TRBV5-8 to TRBJ2-1, with TRBD2 matching over 9 bases. This CDR3 is 16 amino acids long. The junction had 9 bases not matched to a gene; V was cut back by 5 bases and J by 3 bases. Per the germline V gene, CDR1 is SGHTS and CDR2 is YDEGEE. CDR3 bases: TGTGCCAGCAGATCTCGACTAGCGGAACTCTACAATGAGCAGTTCTTC. It codes for CASRSRLAELYNEQFF. The entire variable domain, with the rest obtained from reference TRBV5-8 and TRBJ2-1, is as follows: EAGVTQSPTHLIKTRGQQATLRCSPISGHTSVYWYQQALGLGLQFLLWYDEGEERNRGNFPPRFSGRQFPNYSSELNVNALELEDSALYLCASRSRLAELYNEQFFGPGTRLTVL.

The gene calls are TRBV5-6 and TRBJ2-7, with 7 bases matching TRBD1. Germline CDR1 reads SGHDT; CDR2 reads YYEEEE. The CDR3 loop spans 17 amino acids. V lost 3 bases to trimming and J lost 1 base; unmatched junction nucleotides: 13. This chain's CDR3 is CASSSGTALPGSYEQYF. CDR3 DNA sequence: TGTGCCAGCAGCTCCGGGACAGCGCTCCCAGGGTCCTACGAGCAGTACTTC.

V and J are TRBV15 and TRBJ1-2; 8 bases line up with TRBD1. Unmatched junction bases numbered 22, after V lost 4 bases and J lost 0 bases. The germline CDR1 and CDR2 sequences are LNHNV and YYDKDF (reference sequence). There are 21 residues in the CDR3. The CDR3 nucleotides read TGTGCCACCAGCACGGGCCTGACAGGGGCCGAACCCTCTCCCCCTAACTATGGCTACACCTTC. This encodes CATSTGLTGAEPSPPNYGYTF.

The gene calls are TRBV7-8 and TRBJ1-5; the D gene is possibly TRBD1 (5 bases). From germline, CDR1 is SGHVS and CDR2 FQNEAQ. Between the trimmed V and J ends, which lost 3 bases and 5 bases, there was a span of 11 bases. The CDR3 has 14 residues. CDR3 nucleotides: TGTGCCAGCAGCTTCAGGGATTTCGATCAGCCCCAGCATTTT. Protein sequence: CASSFRDFDQPQHF.